This TCR beta chain was identified during a study of blood T cell repertoires in COVID-19. This table comes from immunoSEQ multiplex PCR, and its TCRdb copy is limited to in-frame clones, with some not included. Seen here are about 230,000 clones, over 80% observed once, and the top ten hold around 2.5%. The TCR comes from a woman in her 70s with active or convalescent COVID-19. Sequenced material: peripheral blood.

Written as DNA, the CDR3 is TGCGCCAGCGCAACTAATCTAGCGGGAGGGCCCTATGAGCAGTTCTTC. Translated: CASATNLAGGPYEQFF. This chain connects TRBV10-1 to TRBJ2-1, with 12 bases fitting TRBD2. CDR3 length equals 16 residues. Germline CDR1 WNHNN, CDR2 SYGVQD (reference sequence). After removal of 8 bases from V and 8 bases from J, the junction contained 13 bases not matched to a gene.